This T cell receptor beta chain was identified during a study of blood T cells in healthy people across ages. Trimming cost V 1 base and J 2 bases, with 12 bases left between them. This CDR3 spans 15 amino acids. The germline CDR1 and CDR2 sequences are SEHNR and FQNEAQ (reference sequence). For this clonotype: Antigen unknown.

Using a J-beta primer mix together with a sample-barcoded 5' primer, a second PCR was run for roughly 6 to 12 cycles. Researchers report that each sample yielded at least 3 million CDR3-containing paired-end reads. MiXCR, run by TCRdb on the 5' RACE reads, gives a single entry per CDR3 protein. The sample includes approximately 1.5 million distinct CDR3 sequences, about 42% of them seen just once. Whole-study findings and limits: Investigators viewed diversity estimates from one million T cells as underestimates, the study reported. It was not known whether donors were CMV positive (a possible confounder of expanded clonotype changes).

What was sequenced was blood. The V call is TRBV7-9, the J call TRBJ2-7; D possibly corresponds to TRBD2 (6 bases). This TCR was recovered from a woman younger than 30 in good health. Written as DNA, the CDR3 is TGTGCCAGCAGCTTAGGCGGGGACGGAACCTACGAGCAGTACTTC. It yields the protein CASSLGGDGTYEQYF.